This TCR beta chain was identified in a study of blood T cell repertoires in COVID-19. The germline V gene has CDR1 SGHTA and CDR2 FQGNSA. V shed 5 bases and J shed 7 bases, with 15 bases lying between them. This CDR3 is built from 14 residues. In the authors' workflow: Scientists estimated how many nucleated cells there were by amplifying reference gene primers. Sequenced by immunoSEQ multiplex PCR; TCRdb stores in-frame clones only, minus some. V and J calls and clone size are those listed in that table; D and trimming were worked out from the DNA. The sample holds fewer than 350,000 clones, less than 95% seen once. A case of COVID-19 had been met by exposed participants within 2 weeks before study entry.

Sequencing was done on a sample of PBMCs or T cells enriched from blood (not recorded which). This receptor was identified in a man aged 40-49 years who had been exposed to COVID-19. V is TRBV7-2 and J is TRBJ2-1, with D maybe TRBD2 (6 bases). The CDR3 protein is CASSPMAGRNEQFF. The CDR3 bases are TGTGCCAGCAGCCCGATGGCGGGACGAAATGAGCAGTTCTTC.